Each of the 9 T cell receptor beta chains below was sequenced from the same sample in a study of PD-L1 blockade in urothelial cancer. TCRdb's copy holds only in-frame clones and misses some; the assay was immunoSEQ multiplex PCR. The repertoire consists of 45,000 to 50,000 clones, with 88% occurring once and the leading ten covering 3% to 5%. The specimen comprised PBMCs, sampled around atezolizumab (anti-PD-L1) treatment. These receptors originate from a man aged 80 or over with urothelial cancer.

The V call is TRBV19, the J call TRBJ2-5; D is undetermined. The CDR3 runs to 13 residues. V lost 3 bases, J lost 5 bases, and 10 bases lay in between. Per germline, CDR1 LNHDA and CDR2 SQIVND (reference sequence). Here the CDR3 reads CASSIHRSETQYF. The CDR3 nucleotides read TGTGCCAGTAGTATTCATAGATCGGAGACCCAGTACTTC.

Worth noting for this clone: Other DNA sequences of this sample code for an identical CDR3. This chain uses TRBV6-5 with TRBJ1-2; D is perhaps TRBD1 (6 bases). The CDR3 sequence is 12 residues long. V was trimmed by 6 bases and J by 7 bases, leaving 12 bases between them. Germline CDR1 reads MNHEY; CDR2 reads SVGAGI. In DNA form, the CDR3 reads TGTGCCAGCAGGTCAAGGGGGAGTGGCTACACCTTC. It yields the protein CASRSRGSGYTF.

CDR3 region: CASSEAGGPLETQYF. CDR3 in DNA: TGTGCCAGCAGTGAAGCGGGAGGGCCTTTAGAGACCCAGTACTTC. J is TRBJ2-5 and V is TRBV6-1; TRBD2 agrees at 7 bases. Germline CDR1 and CDR2: MNHNS and SASEGT. The length of the CDR3 is 15 residues. J gave up 4 bases and V 0 bases, and 5 bases lay outside the gene matches.

This chain's CDR3 is CASREALNTEAFF. CDR3 bases: TGTGCCAGCAGGGAGGCCCTGAACACTGAAGCTTTCTTT. This sequence joins TRBV6-1 and TRBJ1-1; D ambiguous. Germline values: CDR1 MNHNS, CDR2 SASEGT. V was pared by 6 bases and J by 0 bases, with 8 bases between. The CDR3 covers 13 residues.

The V and J genes are TRBV11-2 and TRBJ2-7, with D uncertain. The ends were cut back, 4 bases at V and 3 bases at J, with 4 bases in the middle. The CDR3 is made up of 11 amino acids. Germline V gives CDR1 SGHAT, CDR2 FQNNGV. CDR3 in DNA: TGTGCCAGCAGCTCCTACTACGAGCAGTACTTC. Encoded protein: CASSSYYEQYF.

As regards this clone: Distinct nucleotide sequences in the sample also encode this CDR3. The chain has TRBV18 and TRBJ2-7, with D tentatively TRBD1 (5 bases). CDR3 size: 13 residues. V lost 3 bases, J lost 4 bases, and 10 bases lay in between. The germline V gene has CDR1 KGHSH and CDR2 LQKENI. The CDR3 bases are TGTGCCAGCTCACCCCAGGGTTGGTACGAGCAGTACTTC. This translates into CASSPQGWYEQYF.

CDR3 nucleotides: TGCAGCGTCTTCTCAGCTAACTATGGCTACACCTTC. This sequence encodes CSVFSANYGYTF. The chain employs TRBV29-1 and TRBJ1-2; no clear D gene. The germline V gene has CDR1 SQVTM and CDR2 ANQGSEA. This CDR3 has 12 residues. The V end was cut by 6 bases, the J end by 0 bases, with 8 bases between.

This rearrangement joins TRBV18 to TRBJ1-2; D unresolved. Trimming took 2 bases from V and 6 from J, leaving 13 bases between them. Germline CDR1 and CDR2: KGHSH and LQKENI. CDR3 length: 14 amino acids. The CDR3 DNA reads TGTGCCAGCTCACCAGAATCAAAGTTAGATGGCTACACCTTC. Encoded protein: CASSPESKLDGYTF. The full variable domain, rest sourced from reference TRBV18 and TRBJ1-2, is NAGVMQNPRHLVRRRGQEARLRCSPMKGHSHVYWYRQLPEEGLKFMVYLQKENIIDESGMPKERFSAEFPKEGPSILRIQQVVRGDSAAYFCASSPESKLDGYTFGSGTRLTVV.

The chain joins TRBV6-5 to TRBJ1-5; 10 positions match TRBD1. CDR3 size: 16 residues. V shed 0 bases and J 6 bases; nucleotides not matched to a gene: 5. The germline V gene has CDR1 MNHEY and CDR2 SVGAGI. The CDR3 loop reads CASSYSAGTGVQPQHF. In DNA, the CDR3 is TGTGCCAGCAGTTACTCGGCCGGGACAGGGGTTCAGCCCCAGCATTTT.